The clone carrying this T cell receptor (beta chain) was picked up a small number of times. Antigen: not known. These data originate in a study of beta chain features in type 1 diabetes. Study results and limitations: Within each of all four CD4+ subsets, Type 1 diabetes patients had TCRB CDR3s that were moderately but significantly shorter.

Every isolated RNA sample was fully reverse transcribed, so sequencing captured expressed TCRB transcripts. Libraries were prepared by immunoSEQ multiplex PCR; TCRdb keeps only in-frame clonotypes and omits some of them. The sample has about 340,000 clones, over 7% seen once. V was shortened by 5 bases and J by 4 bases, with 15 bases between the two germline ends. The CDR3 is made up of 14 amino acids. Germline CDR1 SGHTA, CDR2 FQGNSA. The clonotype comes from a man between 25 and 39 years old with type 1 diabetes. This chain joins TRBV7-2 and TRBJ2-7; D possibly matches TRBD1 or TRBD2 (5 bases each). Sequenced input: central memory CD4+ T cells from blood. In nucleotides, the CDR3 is TGTGCCAGCAGCCCGTCCCGGGACGGTTACGAGCAGTACTTC. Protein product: CASSPSRDGYEQYF.